This T cell receptor beta chain is drawn from a study of identical twins. Deletions cut 3 bases from V and 10 bases from J, with 12 bases between. CDR1 SEHNR and CDR2 FQNEAQ come from the germline V gene (reference sequence). CDR3 length equals 12 residues. Overall study results and limits: In drawing conclusions, the study used cross-sectional statistical analysis and did not follow the same donors. Invariant cells of the MAIT and iNKT types might have partly distorted the zero-insertion analyses. Out-of-frame alpha sequences shared between twins exhibited an excess of low generation probability.

Turning to this clonotype: The target antigen is unknown.

Unique molecular identifiers were present on cDNA, and template switching added a universal primer site. TCRdb fed the 5' RACE reads into MiXCR, producing one record per CDR3 protein. This table holds about 300,000 distinct CDR3 sequences, around an eighth found once. These same records also appear under a second study, on yellow fever vaccine responses in identical twins.

The chain joins TRBV7-9 to TRBJ1-2; D remains unclear. Input material: CD8+ T cells sorted from blood. This receptor was taken from a woman between 18 and 30 years old in good health. CDR3 coding DNA: TGTGCCAGCAGCTTTCCCTCAGGAGCCTACACCTTC. Translated, it gives CASSFPSGAYTF.